This is a list of T cell receptor beta chains from one sample in a study of blood T cell repertoires in COVID-19. Measured with immunoSEQ multiplex PCR; TCRdb has only the in-frame clones, and not every one. Of 95,000 to 110,000 clones detected, 85% to 90% appear once; the ten largest clones hold 4.5% to 6%. The sequencing input was peripheral blood. Receptors were obtained from a human donor in a cohort sampled during active COVID-19. Both conserved end residues are part of each CDR3. D genes are given only for firm matches. Part of the rows lack a size; the others show once, few, many or a class for expanded clones.

NA NA TRBJ2-3 TRBV5-4 TGTGCCAGCAGCTTGGAGCGCACAGATACGCAGTATTTT CASSLERTDTQYF
NA TRBD1 TRBJ1-6 TRBV7-3 TGTGCCAGCAGCGCGCAGGGGGCGTATAATTCACCCCTCCACTTT CASSAQGAYNSPLHF
NA NA TRBJ1-1 TRBV6-2/TRBV6-3 TGTGCCAGCAGTTACTCGGGCAGGATAATACACACTGAAGCTTTCTTT CASSYSGRIIHTEAFF
once NA TRBJ1-4 TRBV7-3 TGTGCCAGCAGCTTAACGGCCGCAACTAATGAAAAACTGTTTTTT CASSLTAATNEKLFF
NA TRBD2 TRBJ2-5 TRBV6-5 TGTGCCAGCAGTTACTCCGGGACTACCACTGGAGAGACCCAGTACTTC CASSYSGTTTGETQYF
NA NA TRBJ2-7 TRBV10-3 TGTGCCATCAGTGCTTACTTAGAGGGCGAGCAGTACTTC CAISAYLEGEQYF
NA TRBD1 TRBJ1-1 TRBV6-5 TGTGCCAGCAGTCTGACAGGGGGAACTGAAGCTTTCTTT CASSLTGGTEAFF
NA TRBD2 TRBJ2-4 TRBV30 TGTGCCTGGAGTGTGGGGGGGGACATTCAGTACTTC CAWSVGGDIQYF
NA NA TRBJ2-7 TRBV25-1 TGTGCCAGCAGTGAATTGCTAGCTCCATACGAGCAGTACTTC CASSELLAPYEQYF
NA TRBD2 TRBJ2-7 TRBV2 TGTGCCTCTACTCGGTCAGCGGGGACTCCCGACCTAACCTACGAGCAGTACTTC CASTRSAGTPDLTYEQYF
NA NA TRBJ2-1 TRBV7-8 TGTGCCAGCAGCTCGCCTAGTGCCGAGTCCTACAATGAGCAGTTCTTC CASSSPSAESYNEQFF
NA NA TRBJ1-3 TRBV27 TGTGCCAGCAGACCTCGTCCCCAGGGAGGCGGAAACACCATATATTTT CASRPRPQGGGNTIYF
NA NA TRBJ2-5 TRBV28 TGTGCCAGCAGTTTCTCCATTTCCTCAAAACAGGTTTTGGGGGAGACCCAGTACTTC CASSFSISSKQVLGETQYF
once TRBD1 TRBJ1-2 TRBV12-3/TRBV12-4 TGTGCCAGCAGTCCCGGGGCAGGGGGTGGCTACACCTTC CASSPGAGGGYTF